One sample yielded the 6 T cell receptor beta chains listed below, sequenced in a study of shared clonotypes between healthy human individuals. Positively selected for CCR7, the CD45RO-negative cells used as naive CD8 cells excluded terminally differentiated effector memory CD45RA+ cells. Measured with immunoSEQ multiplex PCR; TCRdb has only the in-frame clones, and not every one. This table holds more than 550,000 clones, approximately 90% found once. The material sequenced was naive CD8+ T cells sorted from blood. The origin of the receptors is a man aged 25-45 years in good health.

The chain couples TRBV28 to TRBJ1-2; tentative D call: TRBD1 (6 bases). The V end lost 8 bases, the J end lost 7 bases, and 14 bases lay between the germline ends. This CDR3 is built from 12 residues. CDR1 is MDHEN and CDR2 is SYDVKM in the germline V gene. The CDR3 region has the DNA TGTGCCAGCCCCCGGGGGCAAGCTGGCTACACCTTC. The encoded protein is CASPRGQAGYTF.

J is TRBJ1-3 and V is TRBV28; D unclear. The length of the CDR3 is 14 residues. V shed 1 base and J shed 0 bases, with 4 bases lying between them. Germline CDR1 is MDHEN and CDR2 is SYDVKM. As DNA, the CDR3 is TGTGCCAGCAGTTTATTCCTCTCTGGAAACACCATATATTTT. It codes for CASSLFLSGNTIYF.

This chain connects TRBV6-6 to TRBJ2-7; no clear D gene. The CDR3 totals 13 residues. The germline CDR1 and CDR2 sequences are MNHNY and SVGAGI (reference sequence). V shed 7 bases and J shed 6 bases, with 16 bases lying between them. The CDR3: CASTLLDPPEQYF. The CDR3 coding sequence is TGTGCCAGCACGCTCTTGGACCCCCCCGAGCAGTACTTC.

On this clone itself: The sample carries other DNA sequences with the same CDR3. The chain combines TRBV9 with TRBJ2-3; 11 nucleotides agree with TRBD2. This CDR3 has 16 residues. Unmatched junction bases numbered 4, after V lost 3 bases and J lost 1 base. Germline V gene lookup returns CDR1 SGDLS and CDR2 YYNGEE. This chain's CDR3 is CASSALSGGGTDTQYF. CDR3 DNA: TGTGCCAGCAGCGCCCTTAGCGGGGGGGGCACAGATACGCAGTATTTT. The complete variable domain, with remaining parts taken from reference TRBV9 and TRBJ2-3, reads DSGVTQTPKHLITATGQRVTLRCSPRSGDLSVYWYQQSLDQGLQFLIQYYNGEERAKGNILERFSAQQFPDLHSELNLSSLELGDSALYFCASSALSGGGTDTQYFGPGTRLTVL.

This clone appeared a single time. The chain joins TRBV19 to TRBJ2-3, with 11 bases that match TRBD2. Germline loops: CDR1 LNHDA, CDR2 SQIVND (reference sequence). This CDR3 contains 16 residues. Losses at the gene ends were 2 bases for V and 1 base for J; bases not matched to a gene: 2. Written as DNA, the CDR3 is TGTGCCAGTAGTATAAGACTAGCGGGACGCACAGATACGCAGTATTTT. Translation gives CASSIRLAGRTDTQYF. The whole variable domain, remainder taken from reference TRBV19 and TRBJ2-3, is DGGITQSPKYLFRKEGQNVTLSCEQNLNHDAMYWYRQDPGQGLRLIYYSQIVNDFQKGDIAEGYSVSREKKESFPLTVTSAQKNPTAFYLCASSIRLAGRTDTQYFGPGTRLTVL.

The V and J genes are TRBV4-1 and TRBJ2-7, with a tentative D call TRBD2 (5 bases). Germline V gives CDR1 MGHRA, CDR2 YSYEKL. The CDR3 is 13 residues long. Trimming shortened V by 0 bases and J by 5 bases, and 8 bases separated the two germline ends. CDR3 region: CASSQDHGNEQYF. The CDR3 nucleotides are TGCGCCAGCAGCCAAGATCACGGGAACGAGCAGTACTTC.